These 32 T cell receptor beta chains were sequenced from one sample in a study of T cells in Graves' hyperthyroidism and ophthalmopathy. Using RNA transcripts as the source, TCR beta CDR3 regions were amplified. First-round RT-PCR targeting the TCR CDR3 was performed with the HTBI primer set. TCRdb reprocessed the multiplex PCR reads with MiXCR, giving one entry per CDR3 protein. The sample includes a few hundred thousand distinct CDR3 sequences, nearly 15% of them seen just once. The sequenced material came from blood. These receptor sequences come from a woman aged 45-65 years with Graves' hyperthyroidism that later progressed to Graves' ophthalmopathy.

This clonotype was seen ten or more times. For the CDR3, the DNA is TGTGCCAGCAGTTCCGTCCGCGAGCAGTACTTC. Translating it yields CASSSVREQYF. V usage is TRBV28 and J usage is TRBJ2-7; no clear D gene. Germline V CDR1 and CDR2: MDHEN, SYDVKM. The CDR3 totals 11 residues. With 4 bases removed from V and 6 bases from J, the gap between germline ends came to 7 bases.

The gene calls are TRBV6-1 and TRBJ1-4, with no clear D. This CDR3 has 13 amino acids. Trimming cost V 7 bases and J 8 bases, with 14 bases left between them. Germline V gene data show CDR1 as MNHNS and CDR2 as SASEGT. CDR3 region: CASIEVIWEKLFF. The CDR3 nucleotides read TGTGCCAGCATCGAAGTAATATGGGAAAAACTGTTTTTT.

This clonotype has a count of ten or more. The chain is built from TRBV28 and TRBJ1-5, with D uncertain. Germline lookup yields CDR1 MDHEN and CDR2 SYDVKM. CDR3 length: 16 residues. V lost 6 bases and J lost 6, with 21 bases in between. The CDR3 sequence is CASRGRRGHLGQPQHF. In DNA form, the CDR3 reads TGTGCCAGCAGGGGCAGAAGAGGTCACCTCGGTCAGCCCCAGCATTTT.

This clonotype was counted ten times or more. The chain's CDR3 is CAWSASSSTEAFF. CDR3 DNA sequence: TGTGCCTGGAGTGCCTCATCCTCTACTGAAGCTTTCTTT. V and J are TRBV30 and TRBJ1-1; D remains unclear. Germline V CDR1 and CDR2: GTSNPN, SVGIG (reference sequence). The CDR3 is made up of 13 amino acids. V lost 1 base and J lost 5, with 11 bases in between.

There are many counts of this clonotype. The chain uses TRBV20-1 and TRBJ2-7, with a weak D call TRBD2 (5 bases). Per the germline V gene, CDR1 is DFQATT and CDR2 is SNEGSKA (reference sequence). This CDR3 contains 15 residues. V lost 0 bases, J lost 0 bases, and 12 bases lay in between. CDR3 sequence reads: CSARDPGKSSYEQYF. In DNA, the CDR3 is TGCAGTGCTAGAGATCCCGGGAAGAGCTCCTACGAGCAGTACTTC.

The CDR3 nucleotides read TGTGCCAGCAGCCAAGATGGTCAGGGGCGTCACACCGGGGAGCTGTTTTTT. This translates into CASSQDGQGRHTGELFF. The chain couples TRBV14 to TRBJ2-2, with a tentative D call TRBD1 (6 bases). Germline CDR1 SGHDN, CDR2 FVKESK. The CDR3 has 17 residues. V was cut by 0 bases and J by 3 bases, with 14 bases left in between.

This clonotype was seen at least ten times. The genes are TRBV7-9 and TRBJ2-3; 10 bases agree with TRBD2. Trimming at V came to 5 bases and at J to 3 bases, leaving 5 bases not matched to a gene. Looked up from germline, CDR1 is SEHNR and CDR2 is FQNEAQ (reference sequence). CDR3 size: 15 residues. The CDR3 is CASSLWTSGTDTQYF. The CDR3 bases are TGTGCCAGCAGCCTTTGGACTAGCGGTACAGATACGCAGTATTTT.

The table lists this clonotype with a few counts. The chain employs TRBV6-1 and TRBJ1-4; D is unresolved. Germline V lookup: CDR1 MNHNS, CDR2 SASEGT. This CDR3 is built from 13 residues. V was trimmed by 6 bases and J by 13 bases, leaving 18 bases between them. DNA for the CDR3: TGTGCCAGCAGACCCCCGGCTGAATCCGGACTGTTTTTT. Its protein product is CASRPPAESGLFF.

This clonotype was observed many times. J is TRBJ2-7 and V is TRBV10-2, with D unresolved. V was pared by 5 bases and J by 3 bases, with 8 bases between. The CDR3 is 12 amino acids. CDR1 is WSHSY, CDR2 SAAADI, per germline. CDR3 protein: CASSSIFYEQYF. The CDR3, as DNA: TGCGCCAGCAGTTCGATCTTCTACGAGCAGTACTTC.

The chain uses TRBV19 and TRBJ2-3; the D is unclear. V lost 1 base to trimming and J lost 7 bases, with 6 bases between them. Germline CDR1 and CDR2: LNHDA and SQIVND (reference sequence). There are 12 residues in the CDR3. The CDR3 sequence is CASSIVENTQYF. For the CDR3, the DNA is TGTGCCAGTAGTATAGTCGAGAATACGCAGTATTTT. The full variable domain, its missing parts supplied by reference TRBV19 and TRBJ2-3, is DGGITQSPKYLFRKEGQNVTLSCEQNLNHDAMYWYRQDPGQGLRLIYYSQIVNDFQKGDIAEGYSVSREKKESFPLTVTSAQKNPTAFYLCASSIVENTQYFGPGTRLTVL.

About this clonotype: Relative to the germline gene, one junction end is altered; a read error may explain this. The rearrangement joins TRBV10-2 to TRBJ2-7, with a tentative D call TRBD2 (5 bases). Germline values: CDR1 WSHSY, CDR2 SAAADI. The CDR3 runs to 15 residues. CDR3 in amino acids: CASKDGSGVTYEQCF. The CDR3, as DNA: TGCGCCAGCAAGGATGGCAGCGGCGTAACCTACGAGCAGTGCTTC.

This clonotype occurred many times. This CDR3 reads CASSLDSLGNTEAFF. The CDR3 DNA sequence: TGTGCCAGCAGTCTTGACAGTCTGGGGAACACTGAAGCTTTCTTT. V and J are TRBV6-1 and TRBJ1-1; a possible D gene is TRBD1 (5 bases). Trimming pared 5 bases from V and 1 base from J, leaving 14 bases between. The germline gives CDR1 MNHNS, CDR2 SASEGT. The CDR3 covers 15 residues.

This clonotype was recorded many times. The chain has TRBV7-3 and TRBJ2-1; D could derive from TRBD1 or TRBD2 (6 bases each). Germline CDR1 reads SGHTA; CDR2 reads FQGTGA. This CDR3 comprises 16 residues. Between the trimmed V and J ends, which lost 5 bases and 5 bases, there was a span of 19 bases. CDR3 protein: CASSEQGRGTDNEQFF. The CDR3 nucleotides are TGTGCCAGCAGCGAACAGGGTCGGGGGACTGACAATGAGCAGTTCTTC.

This clonotype was counted many times. The chain recombines TRBV18 with TRBJ2-1; 7 bases are a match to TRBD2. The CDR3 runs 15 residues. J lost 5 bases, V lost 1 base, and 5 bases had no gene match. Germline V gives CDR1 KGHSH, CDR2 LQKENI. This chain's CDR3 is CASSPRSGGDNEQFF. CDR3 coding DNA: TGTGCCAGCTCACCACGATCGGGGGGAGACAATGAGCAGTTCTTC.

V is TRBV12-3 or TRBV12-4 and J is TRBJ2-1, with 10 bases lining up with TRBD2. Trimming cost V 8 bases and J 0 bases; bases outside gene matches: 7. CDR3 length: 16 amino acids. Here the CDR3 reads CASGASGRASYNEQFF. DNA of the CDR3: TGTGCCAGCGGGGCCAGCGGGAGGGCCTCCTACAATGAGCAGTTCTTC.

The sample holds many counts of this clonotype. V is TRBV30 and J is TRBJ2-1, with 7 bases lining up with TRBD2. Germline values: CDR1 GTSNPN, CDR2 SVGIG (reference sequence). The CDR3 is 14 amino acids. The trim removed 1 base at V and 3 bases at J, leaving 3 bases unmatched. This CDR3 reads CAWSGGGGYNEQFF. DNA for the CDR3: TGTGCCTGGAGTGGCGGGGGTGGCTACAATGAGCAGTTCTTC.

Many counts were recorded for this clonotype. V and J are TRBV20-1 and TRBJ2-1; weak D call: TRBD2 (6 bases). Trimming removed 6 bases at V and 6 bases at J, with 18 bases between. Germline lookup yields CDR1 DFQATT and CDR2 SNEGSKA (reference sequence). The length of the CDR3 is 14 residues. The CDR3 reads CSAQIPGDRNEQFF. CDR3 bases: TGCAGTGCCCAAATCCCGGGAGACCGCAATGAGCAGTTCTTC.

The chain carries TRBV7-2 and TRBJ2-1; D possibly matches TRBD1 or TRBD2 (7 bases each). The CDR3 is made up of 14 amino acids. Trimming shortened V by 4 bases and J by 7 bases, and 14 bases separated the two germline ends. From germline, CDR1 is SGHTA and CDR2 FQGNSA. The CDR3 bases are TGTGCCAGCAGCTCTTACAGGGGAGGGAATGAGCAGTTCTTC. This translates into CASSSYRGGNEQFF.

V is TRBV10-2 and J is TRBJ2-3, with D maybe TRBD2 (5 bases). The V and J ends lost 2 bases and 0 bases respectively, with 9 bases between them. CDR3 size: 15 residues. Per germline, CDR1 WSHSY and CDR2 SAAADI. This CDR3 reads CASSEIGISTDTQYF. The DNA of the CDR3 is TGCGCCAGCAGTGAGATCGGGATCAGCACAGATACGCAGTATTTT.

This clonotype has at least ten counts. The chain has TRBV12-3 or TRBV12-4 and TRBJ1-4, with 7 bases that match TRBD1. CDR3 size: 14 residues. The ends lost 4 bases at V and 8 bases at J; junction bases unmatched: 7. Here the CDR3 reads CASSWTGDREKLFF. For the CDR3, the DNA is TGTGCCAGCAGTTGGACAGGCGACCGGGAAAAACTGTTTTTT.

This clonotype showed up many times. The chain is built from TRBV5-1 and TRBJ2-5; 7 positions agree with TRBD2. This CDR3 is built from 17 residues. V lost 0 bases, J lost 3 bases, and 11 bases stayed unmatched. CDR1 and CDR2 from the germline V gene are SGHRS and YFSETQ. CDR3: CASSLASVSGGEETQYF. Here the CDR3 DNA reads TGCGCCAGCAGCTTGGCCAGTGTCTCGGGAGGAGAAGAGACCCAGTACTTC.

This clonotype was counted ten times or more. The J gene is TRBJ1-6, the V gene TRBV30; D not certain. V was shortened by 0 bases and J by 7 bases, with 10 bases between the two germline ends. The V gene's germline CDR1 is GTSNPN and CDR2 SVGIG (reference sequence). The CDR3 is made up of 14 amino acids. The CDR3 loop reads CAWSVGQSNSPLHF. CDR3 in DNA: TGTGCCTGGAGTGTAGGGCAGTCAAATTCACCCCTCCACTTT.

This clonotype was picked up a small number of times. This rearrangement joins TRBV29-1 to TRBJ1-1, with 7 bases fitting TRBD1. CDR1 is SQVTM, CDR2 ANQGSEA, per germline. The CDR3 spans 14 residues. CDR3 region: CAAIGGWMNTEAFF. The CDR3 DNA reads as TGCGCCGCTATAGGGGGCTGGATGAACACTGAAGCTTTCTTT.

This clonotype has just a few counts. V is TRBV19 and J is TRBJ2-3, with 10 bases matching TRBD2. After removal of 5 bases from V and 7 bases from J, the junction contained 9 bases not matched to a gene. The CDR3 runs to 15 residues. Germline lookup yields CDR1 LNHDA and CDR2 SQIVND (reference sequence). CDR3 residues: CASSLVAGGPYTQYF. CDR3 coding DNA: TGTGCCAGTAGTTTGGTAGCGGGAGGTCCATATACGCAGTATTTT. Full variable domain (rest looked up from reference TRBV19 and TRBJ2-3): DGGITQSPKYLFRKEGQNVTLSCEQNLNHDAMYWYRQDPGQGLRLIYYSQIVNDFQKGDIAEGYSVSREKKESFPLTVTSAQKNPTAFYLCASSLVAGGPYTQYFGPGTRLTVL.

This clonotype has a handful of counts. This chain joins TRBV9 and TRBJ2-3; 9 nucleotides match TRBD2. With V trimmed by 4 bases and J by 3 bases, 9 bases remained unmatched. The CDR3 runs to 16 residues. Per the germline V gene, CDR1 is SGDLS and CDR2 is YYNGEE. CDR3 nucleotides: TGTGCCAGCAGCACACAGCGGGAGGCCGCGACAGATACGCAGTATTTT. As protein: CASSTQREAATDTQYF.

The sample holds many counts of this clonotype. The rearrangement joins TRBV4-2 to TRBJ2-7; 7 bases map to TRBD1. Trimming took 5 bases from V and 1 from J; bases not matched to a gene: 5. The CDR3 totals 14 residues. Per the germline V gene, CDR1 is LGHNA and CDR2 is YNFKEQ. CDR3 nucleotides: TGTGCCAGCAGCACGACAGGGAGTTCCTACGAGCAGTACTTC. Encoded protein: CASSTTGSSYEQYF.

This chain connects TRBV5-4 to TRBJ2-3; D gene ambiguous. CDR1 is SGHNT and CDR2 is YYREEE in the germline V gene (reference sequence). The CDR3 has 15 amino acids. V lost 4 bases, J lost 0 bases, and 12 bases lay in between. The CDR3 is CASSRATISTDTQYF. In nucleotides, the CDR3 is TGTGCCAGCAGCCGGGCGACAATTAGCACAGATACGCAGTATTTT.

In this sample, this clonotype turned up a few times. The J gene is TRBJ1-4, the V gene TRBV12-3 or TRBV12-4; the D gene is possibly TRBD1 (6 bases). Trimming stripped 11 bases from V and 8 bases from J, with 18 bases between. This CDR3 has 13 amino acids. CDR3 loop: CAVNGQGYEKLFF. The CDR3 nucleotides are TGTGCCGTCAATGGGCAGGGGTACGAAAAACTGTTTTTT.

This clonotype occurred a few times. The V and J genes are TRBV19 and TRBJ1-1; D is perhaps TRBD1 (5 bases). CDR1 is LNHDA and CDR2 is SQIVND in the germline V gene (reference sequence). The CDR3 extends over 16 amino acids. V dropped 10 bases and J dropped 3 bases, with 24 bases sitting between them. CDR3 in amino acids: CATGGGLIGPYTEAFF. The CDR3 region has the DNA TGTGCCACAGGTGGGGGACTCATCGGCCCATACACTGAAGCTTTCTTT. Looking up the rest from reference TRBV19 and TRBJ1-1 gives the full variable domain: DGGITQSPKYLFRKEGQNVTLSCEQNLNHDAMYWYRQDPGQGLRLIYYSQIVNDFQKGDIAEGYSVSREKKESFPLTVTSAQKNPTAFYLCATGGGLIGPYTEAFFGQGTRLTVV.

This clonotype was observed many times. This chain links TRBV30 with TRBJ2-3; no definite D call. Germline CDR1 is GTSNPN and CDR2 is SVGIG (reference sequence). The V gene lost 3 bases and the J gene lost 1 base, with 8 bases spanning the gap. CDR3 size: 13 residues. The CDR3 reads CAWRRQGTDTQYF. The CDR3 DNA reads TGTGCCTGGAGACGGCAGGGCACAGATACGCAGTATTTT.

The gene calls are TRBV6-5 and TRBJ2-7, with 8 bases aligning to TRBD1. This CDR3 comprises 15 residues. The trim removed 2 bases at V and 6 bases at J, leaving 9 bases unmatched. Germline values: CDR1 MNHEY, CDR2 SVGAGI. CDR3 region: CASSYTGQGWGEQYF. The CDR3 nucleotides read TGTGCCAGCAGTTACACTGGACAGGGATGGGGCGAGCAGTACTTC.

This clonotype was seen ten or more times. The chain is built from TRBV5-1 and TRBJ2-7, with 7 bases lining up with TRBD1. Looked up from germline, CDR1 is SGHRS and CDR2 is YFSETQ. There are 16 residues in the CDR3. V dropped 4 bases and J dropped 3; count of bases not matched to a gene: 13. The DNA for the CDR3 is TGCGCCAGCAGCCTGGGACAGCCCCCCGCCTACTACGAGCAGTACTTC. This encodes CASSLGQPPAYYEQYF.